Listed below are T cell receptor beta chains from one sample, sequenced in a study of blood T cell repertoires in COVID-19. Here immunoSEQ multiplex PCR was the method, and the copy in TCRdb shows in-frame clones only, minus some. In the table there are some 500,000 clones, less than 90% of which are singletons. The sequenced sample was peripheral blood. These receptors all stem from a woman aged 50 to 60 with COVID-19, enrolled during active disease. CDR3s leave out the opening cysteine and the closing phenylalanine or tryptophan.

V,J,CDR3
TRBV5-4,TRBJ1-1,ASSPGTGNTEAF
TRBV6-5,TRBJ1-5,ASRLRGGSYQPQH
TRBV19,TRBJ1-4,ASSSTGTTNEKLF
TRBV5-1,TRBJ1-1,ASSSTGLPRAF
TRBV18,TRBJ1-2,ASSLGQGSGYGYT
TRBV5-1,TRBJ1-2,ASSLVVGQGYGYT
TRBV5-1,TRBJ2-7,ASSLRSEGRDNSYEQY
TRBV5-6,TRBJ2-7,ASSGDREGDEQY
TRBV19,TRBJ1-2,ASSMSGTNYGYT
TRBV6-6,TRBJ2-7,ASSRGGGYEQY
TRBV5-5,TRBJ1-3,ASSFDIGSGNTIY
TRBV21-1,TRBJ2-1,ASSKTGTGGMNEQF
TRBV3-1/TRBV3-2,TRBJ2-5,ASSQVAGGEETQY
TRBV28,TRBJ1-1,ASSLSSGVASEAF
TRBV5-5,TRBJ2-7,ASSSTGGRPYEQY
TRBV28,TRBJ1-4,ASSLNSGEKLF
TRBV9,TRBJ2-7,ASSPSGGAYEQY
TRBV14,TRBJ2-7,ASSRGTTTTYEQY
TRBV4-1,TRBJ1-1,ASSQAGTEAF
TRBV9,TRBJ1-1,ASSEQGHTEAF
TRBV6-5,TRBJ1-3,ASKLGREGGNTIY
TRBV5-6,TRBJ1-2,ASSLSAAYGYT
TRBV7-3,TRBJ1-1,ASSLVSRTQGTEAF
TRBV19,TRBJ1-1,ASSTPRAGENTEAF
TRBV19,TRBJ1-5,ASSTGTGGNQPQH
TRBV5-1,TRBJ2-5,ASSFREGLKTQY
TRBV19,TRBJ1-1,ASSLSGTGEYTEAF
TRBV7-2,TRBJ1-1,ASSQDTLNTEAF
TRBV7-9,TRBJ2-1,ASSTFLGRPSYNEQF
TRBV5-8,TRBJ1-2,ASSLVGQVGLGGYT
TRBV5-1,TRBJ1-2,ASSYRTGALDGYT
TRBV30,TRBJ1-4,AWSTRYNEKLF
TRBV6-6,TRBJ1-2,ASSYSDSYGYT
TRBV2,TRBJ2-2,ASTAGQGFSGELF
TRBV30,TRBJ1-2,AWSQADRGSYT
TRBV9,TRBJ1-1,ASSAKDRGGPNTEAF
TRBV7-9,TRBJ1-2,ASSLSDGGRGYT
TRBV3-1/TRBV3-2,TRBJ2-3,ASGGVDNTDTQY
TRBV2,TRBJ2-7,ASSEAESSSYEQY
TRBV12-3/TRBV12-4,TRBJ1-3,ASSLGQGNTIY
TRBV14,TRBJ2-7,ASSPGRLEQY
TRBV27,TRBJ1-2,ASSSTQPL
TRBV21-1,TRBJ2-7,ASSKAKRQGTYAQY
TRBV3-1/TRBV3-2,TRBJ2-5,ASSQEGRAGGQETQY
TRBV7-8,TRBJ2-5,ASSPQAGGIKETQY
TRBV10-2,TRBJ1-1,ASSAGSAGAF
TRBV7-8,TRBJ1-2,ATKLSYGGEGYT
TRBV3-1/TRBV3-2,TRBJ2-5,ASSQGAEETQY